This T cell receptor beta chain was found in a study of cytomegalovirus exposure and HLA in healthy donors. 60 Vbeta and 13 Jbeta primers were used in PCR. Repertoires were generated with immunoSEQ multiplex PCR, while TCRdb's copy carries only in-frame clones and drops some. Of over 35,000 clones detected, around three quarters appear once; the ten largest clones hold about 1.5%. Germline CDR1 reads LGHNA; CDR2 reads YSLEER. Losses at the gene ends were 6 bases for V and 2 bases for J; bases not matched to a gene: 4. This CDR3 contains 14 residues. The sequence was obtained from a young man in good health and CMV-seronegative. Sequencing input: PBMCs. V gene TRBV4-3 combines with J gene TRBJ2-3; 8 nucleotides match TRBD2. Here the CDR3 DNA reads TGCGCCAGCAGTCTTAGCGGGGACACAGATACGCAGTATTTT. This codes for CASSLSGDTDTQYF.